This T cell receptor (beta chain) was sequenced for a study of blood T cells in healthy people across ages. The overall study: About one barcoded beta molecule per two T cells was the capture yield of template switching.

Then a second PCR, running about 6 to 11 cycles, was carried out with a sample-barcoded 5' primer and a J-beta primer mix. Using its own MiXCR run on the 5' RACE reads, TCRdb lists one record per CDR3 protein. The sample contains 800,000 to 950,000 distinct CDR3 sequences, about 48% of which appear only once. V gave up 4 bases and J gave up 1 base; unmatched junction bases: 3. This CDR3 region has 15 residues. Germline-derived CDR1 and CDR2 are MNHEY and SMNVEV (reference sequence). Samples each had at least 5 micrograms of total RNA extracted. The receptor comes from a man aged 30 to 39 in good health. The sample comprised blood. This chain connects TRBV27 to TRBJ1-2, with 10 bases lining up with TRBD1. The CDR3 nucleotides read TGTGCCAGCAGTTACGGACAGGGGGTTAACTATGGCTACACCTTC. Translating gives CASSYGQGVNYGYTF.